The T cell receptor beta chain described here comes from a study of T-cell reconstitution after alpha-beta-depleted transplantation in children. This clonotype was seen repeatedly, ten times or more. Germline CDR1 and CDR2: SQVTM and ANQGSEA. V was pared by 1 base and J by 4 bases, with 9 bases of the junction left unmatched. The CDR3 has 16 amino acids. Unique molecular identifiers were built into the TCRbeta library. From the PCR reads, TCRdb called clonotypes with MiXCR, one entry per CDR3 protein. This table holds 200,000 to 250,000 distinct CDR3 sequences, 12% found once. Sequences were derived from PBMCs from the stem cell graft donor, sampled from the stem cell graft. This clonotype was obtained from a human donor who donated a stem cell graft to a child with acute lymphoblastic leukemia. This chain uses TRBV29-1 with TRBJ2-2; 7 positions agree with TRBD1. The CDR3 region has the DNA TGCAGCGTTGAAGGAGGGGCAGGGGGACGCACCGGGGAGCTGTTTTTT. Translated: CSVEGGAGGRTGELFF.